These 32 T cell receptor beta chains share one sample of origin, sequenced in a study of blood T cell repertoires in COVID-19 (dated by TCRdb to about 2020). Library prep was done by the immunoSEQ multiplex PCR assay. The table was pulled from immuneACCESS by TCRdb, which kept in-frame rearrangements only. Such tables lose some clones; where checked, under half of the loss comes from unresolved V genes, and the rest has no known cause. This sample comprises around 300,000 clones, about nine tenths of them detected only once. The ten largest clones take up 1.5% to 2% of the sample. What was sequenced was PBMCs or T cells enriched from blood (not recorded which). The receptor set was obtained from a woman aged 40 to 50 who had recovered from COVID-19.

This chain connects TRBV7-9 to TRBJ2-7; the D gene is possibly TRBD2 (5 bases). This CDR3 has 13 amino acids. The V end was cut by 5 bases, the J end by 4 bases, with 12 bases between. Looked up from germline, CDR1 is SEHNR and CDR2 is FQNEAQ (reference sequence). In DNA form, the CDR3 reads TGTGCCAGCAGCCCCGAGGGTGCTTACGAGCAGTACTTC. Residues: CASSPEGAYEQYF.

The rearrangement joins TRBV19 to TRBJ1-2; D possibly corresponds to TRBD1 (5 bases). CDR3 length equals 12 residues. Germline CDR1 and CDR2: LNHDA and SQIVND (reference sequence). The V end lost 9 bases, the J end lost 4 bases, and 12 bases lay between the germline ends. CDR3 nucleotide sequence: TGTGCCAGCAACCAGGGCCCCTATGGCTACACCTTC. Translated: CASNQGPYGYTF.

This clone appeared once. This chain links TRBV2 with TRBJ2-1; D may be TRBD1 (5 bases). CDR1 and CDR2 from the germline V gene are SNHLY and FYNNEI. V lost 5 bases and J 3 bases, leaving 8 bases between the germline ends. The CDR3 is made up of 13 amino acids. CDR3 sequence reads: CASSLGDYNEQFF. The CDR3 DNA follows: TGTGCCAGCAGTTTAGGGGACTACAATGAGCAGTTCTTC.

The chain employs TRBV5-1 and TRBJ1-1; D is unclear. Germline CDR1 and CDR2: SGHRS and YFSETQ. This CDR3 is 15 amino acids long. The ends were cut back, 4 bases at V and 0 bases at J, with 13 bases in the middle. The DNA for the CDR3 is TGCGCCAGCAGCCGACACCACAACATGAACACTGAAGCTTTCTTT. Translating it yields CASSRHHNMNTEAFF.

The rearrangement joins TRBV6-1 to TRBJ1-6, with a tentative D call TRBD1 (5 bases). Germline V gene lookup returns CDR1 MNHNS and CDR2 SASEGT. The CDR3 covers 16 residues. Trimming removed 1 base from V and 7 bases from J, with 14 bases in between. CDR3 in DNA: TGTGCCAGCAGTGAAGTGGCGGGACGCCGCAATTCACCCCTCCACTTT. Amino acid sequence: CASSEVAGRRNSPLHF.

The gene calls are TRBV3-1 (or the pseudogene TRBV3-2) and TRBJ1-2; D ambiguous. The length of the CDR3 is 16 residues. The V end lost 4 bases, the J end lost 4 bases, and 19 bases lay between the germline ends. Germline lookup yields CDR1 LGHDT and CDR2 YNNKEL (reference sequence). Here the CDR3 DNA reads TGTGCCAGCAGCCTTACCACGAGGGAGTTGACCTATGGCTACACCTTC. Translated, it gives CASSLTTRELTYGYTF.

V is TRBV12-3 or TRBV12-4 and J is TRBJ1-2, with D perhaps matching TRBD1 (5 bases). With 3 bases removed from V and 6 bases from J, the gap between germline ends came to 11 bases. The CDR3 covers 13 residues. The CDR3 region has the DNA TGTGCCAGCAGTTTCAGGGAAGGAGATGGCTACACCTTC. Its protein product is CASSFREGDGYTF.

This clone has only one observation. Here the CDR3 reads CASSLSQNYGYTF. The CDR3 DNA sequence: TGTGCCAGCAGTTTATCACAAAACTATGGCTACACCTTC. The rearrangement uses TRBV12-3 or TRBV12-4 and TRBJ1-2; unclear D gene. V was shortened by 2 bases and J by 2 bases, with 6 bases between the two germline ends. The length of the CDR3 is 13 residues.

V is TRBV4-1 and J is TRBJ1-5; a weak D match, TRBD1 (5 bases). CDR1 is MGHRA, CDR2 YSYEKL, per germline. Trimming removed 5 bases from V and 11 bases from J, with 25 bases in between. The CDR3 is made up of 16 amino acids. The CDR3 DNA sequence: TGCGCCAGCAGCTCCCTTTTTGTCCAGGGAATCGTCTCCCAGCATTTT. This translates into CASSSLFVQGIVSQHF.

V gene TRBV4-1 combines with J gene TRBJ1-1, with D tentatively TRBD1 (6 bases). The CDR3 has 15 amino acids. Between the trimmed V and J ends, which lost 1 base and 5 bases, there was a span of 14 bases. The germline V gene encodes CDR1 MGHRA and CDR2 YSYEKL. CDR3 DNA sequence: TGCGCCAGCAGCCAAGGCGTCACAGGGTGGACTGAAGCTTTCTTT. Translating gives CASSQGVTGWTEAFF.

This chain links TRBV3-1 (or the pseudogene TRBV3-2) with TRBJ2-7, with 9 bases that match TRBD1. V dropped 0 bases and J dropped 6; count of bases not matched to a gene: 3. This CDR3 comprises 14 residues. Per the germline V gene, CDR1 is LGHDT and CDR2 is YNNKEL (reference sequence). CDR3 amino acids: CASSQDWTGVEQYF. The CDR3 nucleotides read TGTGCCAGCAGCCAAGATTGGACAGGGGTCGAGCAGTACTTC.

CDR3 sequence: CAWLKGTRSGEQFF. The DNA of the CDR3 is TGTGCCTGGCTCAAAGGGACTAGATCTGGTGAGCAGTTCTTC. This chain uses TRBV30 with TRBJ2-1; 8 bases are a match to TRBD2. CDR3 length equals 14 residues. V trimming: 5 bases; J trimming: 9 bases; junction bases outside the gene matches: 12. In germline, CDR1 is GTSNPN, CDR2 SVGIG (reference sequence).

The table lists this clone with a count of one. V and J are TRBV7-9 and TRBJ1-1, with 9 bases identical to TRBD1. This CDR3 is 17 amino acids long. The trim removed 5 bases at V and 0 bases at J, leaving 10 bases unmatched. The germline CDR1 and CDR2 sequences are SEHNR and FQNEAQ (reference sequence). DNA of the CDR3: TGTGCCAGCAGCCGTGTCCCAGGACAGGGGATGAACACTGAAGCTTTCTTT. Its protein product is CASSRVPGQGMNTEAFF.

The rearrangement uses TRBV6-2 or TRBV6-3 and TRBJ1-1; D may be TRBD1 (6 bases). Germline lookup yields CDR1 MNHEY and CDR2 SVGEGT. Trimming stripped 2 bases from V and 5 bases from J, with 15 bases between. The CDR3 is 15 residues long. CDR3 sequence (DNA): TGTGCCAGCAGTTACAGGACTCCGGACAGTACTGAAGCTTTCTTT. Protein sequence: CASSYRTPDSTEAFF.

The V call is TRBV11-1, the J call TRBJ2-7; perhaps TRBD2 as D (6 bases). The germline V and J ends were trimmed by 5 bases and 5 bases, with 19 bases remaining between them. Germline assignment: CDR1 SGHAT and CDR2 FQDESV (reference sequence). CDR3 length equals 15 residues. The CDR3 region is CASSPLDYGSHEQYF. The DNA for the CDR3 is TGTGCCAGCAGCCCCCTGGATTACGGGAGCCACGAGCAGTACTTC. Full variable domain (outside the CDR3, taken from reference TRBV11-1 and TRBJ2-7): EAEVAQSPRYKITEKSQAVAFWCDPISGHATLYWYRQILGQGPELLVQFQDESVVDDSQLPKDRFSAERLKGVDSTLKIQPAELGDSAMYLCASSPLDYGSHEQYFGPGTRLTVT.

The CDR3 DNA sequence: TGTGCCAGCAGCCCCCAACAGGGATGGGAGGGCTACACCTTC. It is translated as CASSPQQGWEGYTF. The chain links TRBV7-2 to TRBJ1-2; the D gene is possibly TRBD1 (6 bases). This CDR3 region has 14 residues. Germline CDR1 and CDR2: SGHTA and FQGNSA. V was pared by 5 bases and J by 8 bases, with 18 bases between. Combining the CDR3 with reference TRBV7-2 and TRBJ1-2 gives the whole variable domain GAGVSQSPSNKVTEKGKDVELRCDPISGHTALYWYRQSLGQGLEFLIYFQGNSAPDKSGLPSDRFSAERTGGSVSTLTIQRTQQEDSAVYLCASSPQQGWEGYTFGSGTRLTVV.

The chain has TRBV2 and TRBJ2-6, with TRBD1 as a possible D gene (5 bases). The ends were cut back, 6 bases at V and 2 bases at J, with 8 bases in the middle. Germline loops: CDR1 SNHLY, CDR2 FYNNEI. The CDR3 consists of 14 residues. CDR3 bases: TGTGCCAGCAGGGGGCAGGCTGGGGCCAACGTCCTGACTTTC. It is translated as CASRGQAGANVLTF.

This clone was detected a few times. V gene TRBV6-5 combines with J gene TRBJ1-2, with TRBD1 matching over 8 bases. CDR3 length equals 15 residues. J was trimmed by 4 bases and V by 5 bases; bases with no gene match: 9. The germline CDR1 and CDR2 sequences are MNHEY and SVGAGI. In DNA, the CDR3 is TGTGCCAGCAGTACGAACGGACAGGGTAGCTATGGCTACACCTTC. Its translation: CASSTNGQGSYGYTF.

The chain uses TRBV11-2 and TRBJ1-5; D is possibly TRBD1 (6 bases). Trimming took off 3 bases at V and 5 bases at J, with 20 bases between the two ends. The CDR3 sequence is 17 residues long. In germline, CDR1 is SGHAT, CDR2 FQNNGV. The CDR3 reads CASSFPSLQGWHQPQHF. The CDR3 DNA reads as TGTGCCAGCAGCTTCCCATCCTTACAGGGTTGGCATCAGCCCCAGCATTTT.

The V call is TRBV3-1 (or the pseudogene TRBV3-2), the J call TRBJ1-1; 7 nucleotides align to TRBD1. CDR1 LGHDT and CDR2 YNNKEL come from the germline V gene (reference sequence). The CDR3 length is 14 residues. Trimming cost V 5 bases and J 6 bases; bases outside gene matches: 9. This chain's CDR3 is CASSVTGKIAEAFF. The CDR3 DNA sequence: TGTGCCAGCAGCGTGACAGGGAAAATAGCTGAAGCTTTCTTT.

V is TRBV7-9 and J is TRBJ2-5; no clear D. CDR3 length: 13 amino acids. Germline V gene data show CDR1 as SEHNR and CDR2 as FQNEAQ (reference sequence). The V end was cut by 6 bases, the J end by 4 bases, with 12 bases between. The CDR3 region has the DNA TGTGCCAGCAGACCAACGTACGGAGAGACCCAGTACTTC. This encodes CASRPTYGETQYF.

For the CDR3, the DNA is TGTGCCAGCTCACAGGGGGCCGGAGATACGCAGTATTTT. It yields the protein CASSQGAGDTQYF. The chain couples TRBV18 to TRBJ2-3, with TRBD1 identical over 7 bases. Trimming took 4 bases from V and 5 from J; bases not matched to a gene: 3. The CDR3 has 13 residues. Germline CDR1 reads KGHSH; CDR2 reads LQKENI.

J is TRBJ2-5 and V is TRBV25-1, with a tentative D call TRBD2 (5 bases). Germline loops: CDR1 MGHDK, CDR2 SYGVNS. Trimming stripped 0 bases from V and 5 bases from J, with 10 bases between. This CDR3 is 14 amino acids long. As DNA, the CDR3 is TGTGCCAGCAGTGAATACGACGGCGGGGAGACCCAGTACTTC. Protein sequence: CASSEYDGGETQYF. The full variable domain, completed using reference TRBV25-1 and TRBJ2-5, is EADIYQTPRYLVIGTGKKITLECSQTMGHDKMYWYQQDPGMELHLIHYSYGVNSTEKGDLSSESTVSRIRTEHFPLTLESARPSHTSQYLCASSEYDGGETQYFGPGTRLLVL.

V usage is TRBV11-2 and J usage is TRBJ1-1; D is perhaps TRBD1 (5 bases). The V gene's germline CDR1 is SGHAT and CDR2 FQNNGV. V gave up 5 bases and J gave up 8 bases, with 12 bases separating them. The CDR3 has 12 residues. The CDR3 is CASSVETAEAFF. The CDR3 DNA is TGTGCCAGCAGCGTGGAGACAGCGGAAGCTTTCTTT. The whole variable domain, filled in from reference TRBV11-2 and TRBJ1-1, reads EAGVAQSPRYKIIEKRQSVAFWCNPISGHATLYWYQQILGQGPKLLIQFQNNGVVDDSQLPKDRFSAERLKGVDSTLKIQPAKLEDSAVYLCASSVETAEAFFGQGTRLTVV.

The chain employs TRBV7-9 and TRBJ2-3, with 13 bases matching TRBD2. Germline-derived CDR1 and CDR2 are SEHNR and FQNEAQ (reference sequence). The CDR3 totals 16 residues. V dropped 5 bases and J dropped 6; count of bases not matched to a gene: 8. The CDR3 coding sequence is TGTGCCAGCAGCGCGGGGGGACTAGCGGGAATCGATACGCAGTATTTT. It translates to CASSAGGLAGIDTQYF. The variable domain in full, with the rest retrieved from reference TRBV7-9 and TRBJ2-3, is DTGVSQNPRHKITKRGQNVTFRCDPISEHNRLYWYRQTLGQGPEFLTYFQNEAQLEKSRLLSDRFSAERPKGSFSTLEIQRTEQGDSAMYLCASSAGGLAGIDTQYFGPGTRLTVL.

V and J are TRBV6-5 and TRBJ1-5; D is perhaps TRBD1 (6 bases). The CDR3 is 14 residues long. Germline V lookup: CDR1 MNHEY, CDR2 SVGAGI. V gave up 2 bases and J gave up 1 base, with 6 bases separating them. As DNA, the CDR3 is TGTGCCAGCAGTTACACAGGGAGCAATCAGCCCCAGCATTTT. Translation gives CASSYTGSNQPQHF.

A few counts support this clone. The V gene is TRBV7-9, the J gene TRBJ2-3; possibly TRBD2 for D (5 bases). Germline CDR1 SEHNR, CDR2 FQNEAQ (reference sequence). V was trimmed by 5 bases and J by 2 bases, leaving 14 bases between them. The CDR3 sequence is 15 residues long. DNA for the CDR3: TGTGCCAGCAGCCTCGAGCGGATTGTCACAGATACGCAGTATTTT. This codes for CASSLERIVTDTQYF.

J is TRBJ1-6 and V is TRBV9; D not certain. The germline V and J ends were trimmed by 3 bases and 2 bases, with 9 bases remaining between them. This CDR3 is 15 amino acids long. Per germline, CDR1 SGDLS and CDR2 YYNGEE. CDR3 sequence (DNA): TGTGCCAGCAGCGGCCGGGATACCTATAATTCACCCCTCCACTTT. This encodes CASSGRDTYNSPLHF.

The chain employs TRBV3-1 (or the pseudogene TRBV3-2) and TRBJ2-2, with 10 bases matching TRBD1. The CDR3 is 16 amino acids. V lost 1 base and J lost 6; bases outside the gene matches: 5. The V gene's germline CDR1 is LGHDT and CDR2 YNNKEL (reference sequence). CDR3 DNA: TGTGCCAGCAGCCAAGTAATGGGACAGGGGTCCGGGGAGCTGTTTTTT. Translating gives CASSQVMGQGSGELFF.

The chain combines TRBV29-1 with TRBJ1-1, with TRBD1 matching over 8 bases. V lost 7 bases, J lost 4 bases, and 17 bases stayed unmatched. CDR1 and CDR2 (germline): SQVTM, ANQGSEA. This CDR3 region has 16 residues. The CDR3 DNA reads as TGCAGCGCTAGAGGTGGGACAGGAACGTTGGGCACTGAAGCTTTCTTT. Protein sequence: CSARGGTGTLGTEAFF.

V usage is TRBV27 and J usage is TRBJ1-5; D is undetermined. This CDR3 contains 15 residues. V was trimmed by 3 bases and J by 2 bases, leaving 11 bases between them. Looked up from germline, CDR1 is MNHEY and CDR2 is SMNVEV (reference sequence). The CDR3 DNA follows: TGTGCCAGCAGTTTCAATCCAGCGGGCAATCAGCCCCAGCATTTT. Translation: CASSFNPAGNQPQHF.

This rearrangement joins TRBV5-1 to TRBJ2-1, with 11 bases matching TRBD1. Germline V gene sequence: CDR1 SGHRS, CDR2 YFSETQ. Trimming removed 7 bases from V and 9 bases from J; junction bases left unmatched: 9. The CDR3 contains 14 residues. In DNA form, the CDR3 reads TGCGCCAGCGGGTCGGGACAGGGGGGAAGTGAGCAGTTCTTC. Translating gives CASGSGQGGSEQFF.